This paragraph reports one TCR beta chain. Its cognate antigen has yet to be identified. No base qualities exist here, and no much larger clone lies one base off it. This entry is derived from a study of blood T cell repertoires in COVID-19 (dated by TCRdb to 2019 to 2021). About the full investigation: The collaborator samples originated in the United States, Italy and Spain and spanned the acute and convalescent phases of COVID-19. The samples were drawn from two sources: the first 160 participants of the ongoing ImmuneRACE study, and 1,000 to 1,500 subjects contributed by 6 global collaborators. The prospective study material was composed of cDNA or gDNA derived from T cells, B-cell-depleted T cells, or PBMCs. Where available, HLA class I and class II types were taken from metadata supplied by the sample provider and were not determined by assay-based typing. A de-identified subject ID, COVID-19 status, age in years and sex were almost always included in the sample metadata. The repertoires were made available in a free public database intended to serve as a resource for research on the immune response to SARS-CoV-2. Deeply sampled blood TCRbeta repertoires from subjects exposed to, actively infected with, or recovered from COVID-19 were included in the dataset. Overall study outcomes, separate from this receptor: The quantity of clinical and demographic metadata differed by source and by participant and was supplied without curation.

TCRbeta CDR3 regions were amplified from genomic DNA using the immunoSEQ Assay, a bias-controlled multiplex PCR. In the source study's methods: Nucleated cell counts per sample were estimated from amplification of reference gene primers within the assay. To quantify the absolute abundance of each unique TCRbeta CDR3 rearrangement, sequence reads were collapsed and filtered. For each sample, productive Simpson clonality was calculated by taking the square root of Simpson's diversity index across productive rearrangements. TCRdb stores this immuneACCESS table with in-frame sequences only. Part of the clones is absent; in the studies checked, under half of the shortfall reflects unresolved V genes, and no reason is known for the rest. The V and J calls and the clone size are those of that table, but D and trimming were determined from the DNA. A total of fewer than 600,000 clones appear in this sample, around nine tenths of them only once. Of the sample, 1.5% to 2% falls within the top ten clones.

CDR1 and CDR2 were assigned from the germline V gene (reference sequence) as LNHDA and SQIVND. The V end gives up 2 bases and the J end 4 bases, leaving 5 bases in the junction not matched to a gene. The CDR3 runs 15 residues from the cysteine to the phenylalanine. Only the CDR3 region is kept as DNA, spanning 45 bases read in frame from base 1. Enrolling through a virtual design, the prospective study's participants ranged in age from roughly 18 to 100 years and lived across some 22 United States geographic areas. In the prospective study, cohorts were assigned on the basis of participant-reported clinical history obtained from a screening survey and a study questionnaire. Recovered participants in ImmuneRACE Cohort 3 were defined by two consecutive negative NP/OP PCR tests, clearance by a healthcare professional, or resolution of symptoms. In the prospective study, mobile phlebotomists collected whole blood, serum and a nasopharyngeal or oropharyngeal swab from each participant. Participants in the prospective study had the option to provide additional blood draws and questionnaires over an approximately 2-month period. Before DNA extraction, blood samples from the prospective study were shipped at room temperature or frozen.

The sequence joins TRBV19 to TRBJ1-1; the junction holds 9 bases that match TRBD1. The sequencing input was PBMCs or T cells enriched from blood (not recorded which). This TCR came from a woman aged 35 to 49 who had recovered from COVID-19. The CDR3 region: CASSIYDRGSTEAFF. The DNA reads TGTGCCAGTAGTATATATGACAGGGGGTCCACTGAAGCTTTCTTT.